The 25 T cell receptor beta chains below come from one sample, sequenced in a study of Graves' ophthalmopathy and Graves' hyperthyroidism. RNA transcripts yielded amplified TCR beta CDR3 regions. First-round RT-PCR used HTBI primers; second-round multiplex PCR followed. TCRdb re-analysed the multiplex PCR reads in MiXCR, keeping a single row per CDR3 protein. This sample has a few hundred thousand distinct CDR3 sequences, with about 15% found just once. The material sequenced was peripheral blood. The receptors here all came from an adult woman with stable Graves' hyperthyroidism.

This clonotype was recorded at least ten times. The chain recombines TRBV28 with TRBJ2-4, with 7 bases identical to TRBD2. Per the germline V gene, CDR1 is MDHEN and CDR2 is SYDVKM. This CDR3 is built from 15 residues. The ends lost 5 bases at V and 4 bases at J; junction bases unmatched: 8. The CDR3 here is CASSPGGGRKNIQYF. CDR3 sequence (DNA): TGTGCCAGCAGTCCCGGGGGAGGGCGTAAAAACATTCAGTACTTC.

For the CDR3, the DNA is TGCAGCGGGGCTAGACCTCCCTACGAGCAGTACTTC. Protein: CSGARPPYEQYF. The chain carries TRBV29-1 and TRBJ2-7, with D uncertain. The CDR3 consists of 12 residues. CDR1 and CDR2 from the germline V gene are SQVTM and ANQGSEA. Trimming removed 7 bases from V and 2 bases from J, with 12 bases in between.

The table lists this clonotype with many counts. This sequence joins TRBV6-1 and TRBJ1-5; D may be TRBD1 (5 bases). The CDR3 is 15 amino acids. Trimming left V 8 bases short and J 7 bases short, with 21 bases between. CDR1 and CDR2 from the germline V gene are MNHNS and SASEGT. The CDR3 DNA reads TGTGCCAGCTGTGCAGGGCAGGGAATAGCGCAGCCCCAGCATTTT. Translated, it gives CASCAGQGIAQPQHF.

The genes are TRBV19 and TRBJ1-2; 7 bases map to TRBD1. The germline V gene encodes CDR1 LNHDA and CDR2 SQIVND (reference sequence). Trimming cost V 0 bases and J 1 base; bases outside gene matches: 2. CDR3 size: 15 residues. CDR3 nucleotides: TGTGCCAGTAGTATAGATGGGACAGATAACTATGGCTACACCTTC. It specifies CASSIDGTDNYGYTF.

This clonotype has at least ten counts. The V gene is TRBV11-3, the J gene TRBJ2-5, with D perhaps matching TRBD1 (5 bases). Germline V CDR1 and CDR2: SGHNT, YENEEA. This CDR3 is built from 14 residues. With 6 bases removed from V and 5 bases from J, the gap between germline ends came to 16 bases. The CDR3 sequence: CASRPQGSRETQYF. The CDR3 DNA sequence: TGTGCCAGCAGACCCCAGGGCAGTCGGGAGACCCAGTACTTC.

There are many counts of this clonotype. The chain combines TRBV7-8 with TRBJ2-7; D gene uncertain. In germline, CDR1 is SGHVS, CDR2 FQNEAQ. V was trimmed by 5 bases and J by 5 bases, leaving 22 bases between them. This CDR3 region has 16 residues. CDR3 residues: CASSPQIESLYDEQYF. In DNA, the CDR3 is TGTGCCAGCAGCCCCCAAATAGAGTCTCTCTATGACGAGCAGTACTTC.

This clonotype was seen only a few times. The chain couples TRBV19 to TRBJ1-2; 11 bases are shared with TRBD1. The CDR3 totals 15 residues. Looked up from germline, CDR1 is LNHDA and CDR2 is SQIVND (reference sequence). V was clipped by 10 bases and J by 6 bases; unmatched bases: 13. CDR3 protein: CATRPTGTGGDGYTF. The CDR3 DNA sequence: TGTGCCACCCGACCTACCGGGACAGGGGGTGATGGCTACACCTTC.

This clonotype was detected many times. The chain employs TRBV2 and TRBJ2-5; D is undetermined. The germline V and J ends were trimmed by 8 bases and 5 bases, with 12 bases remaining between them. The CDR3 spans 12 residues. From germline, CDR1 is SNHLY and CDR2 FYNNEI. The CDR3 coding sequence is TGTGCCAGCGCGCAATTAGCCGAGACCCAGTACTTC. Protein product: CASAQLAETQYF.

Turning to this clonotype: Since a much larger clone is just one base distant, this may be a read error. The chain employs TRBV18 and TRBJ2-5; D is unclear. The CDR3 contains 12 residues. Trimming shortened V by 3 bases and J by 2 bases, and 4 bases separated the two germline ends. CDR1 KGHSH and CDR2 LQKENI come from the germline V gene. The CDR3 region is CASSPQQETQYF. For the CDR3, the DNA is TGTGCCAGCTCACCCCAGCAAGAGACCCAGTACTTC. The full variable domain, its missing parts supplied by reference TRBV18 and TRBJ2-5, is NAGVMQNPRHLVRRRGQEARLRCSPMKGHSHVYWYRQLPEEGLKFMVYLQKENIIDESGMPKERFSAEFPKEGPSILRIQQVVRGDSAAYFCASSPQQETQYFGPGTRLLVL.

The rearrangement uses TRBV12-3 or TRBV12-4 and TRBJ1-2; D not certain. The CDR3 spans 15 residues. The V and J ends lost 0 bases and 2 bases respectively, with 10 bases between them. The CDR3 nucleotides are TGTGCCAGCAGTTTAGCGCATGGCGCGAACTATGGCTACACCTTC. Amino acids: CASSLAHGANYGYTF.

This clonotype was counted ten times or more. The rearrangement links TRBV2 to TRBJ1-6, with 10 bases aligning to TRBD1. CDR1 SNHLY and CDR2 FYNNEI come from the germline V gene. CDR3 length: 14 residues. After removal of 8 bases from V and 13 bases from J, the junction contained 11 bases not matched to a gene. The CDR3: CASSGDRGEGPLHF. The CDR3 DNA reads TGTGCCAGCTCAGGGGACAGGGGAGAAGGGCCCCTCCACTTT. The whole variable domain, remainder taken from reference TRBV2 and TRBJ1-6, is EPEVTQTPSHQVTQMGQEVILRCVPISNHLYFYWYRQILGQKVEFLVSFYNNEISEKSEIFDDQFSVERPDGSNFTLKIRSTKLEDSAMYFCASSGDRGEGPLHFGNGTRLTVT.

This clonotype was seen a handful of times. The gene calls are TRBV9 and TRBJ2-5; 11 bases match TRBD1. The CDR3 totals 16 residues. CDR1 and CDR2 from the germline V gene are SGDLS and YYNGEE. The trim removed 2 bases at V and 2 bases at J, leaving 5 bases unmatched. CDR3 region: CASSVGQGARQETQYF. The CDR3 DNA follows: TGTGCCAGCAGCGTCGGACAGGGGGCCAGACAAGAGACCCAGTACTTC.

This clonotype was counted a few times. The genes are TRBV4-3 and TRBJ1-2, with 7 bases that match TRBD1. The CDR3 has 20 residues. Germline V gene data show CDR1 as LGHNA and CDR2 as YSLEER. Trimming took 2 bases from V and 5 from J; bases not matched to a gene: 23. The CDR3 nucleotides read TGCGCCAGCAGCCAATATTTGAAGGGGGCAGGGGCCACGGGCACATATGGCTACACCTTC. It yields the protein CASSQYLKGAGATGTYGYTF.

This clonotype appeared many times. The CDR3 DNA reads TGCGCCAGCAGCTTGGACATTGCATTCCTGGGGCAGTACTTC. Translating it yields CASSLDIAFLGQYF. The chain carries TRBV5-1 and TRBJ2-7, with unresolved D. Per germline, CDR1 SGHRS and CDR2 YFSETQ. The length of the CDR3 is 14 residues. Trimming removed 0 bases from V and 9 bases from J, with 16 bases in between.

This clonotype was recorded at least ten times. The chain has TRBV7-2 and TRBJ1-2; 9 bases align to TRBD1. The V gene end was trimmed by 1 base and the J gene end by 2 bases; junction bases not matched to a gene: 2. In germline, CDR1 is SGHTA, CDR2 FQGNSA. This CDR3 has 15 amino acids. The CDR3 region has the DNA TGTGCCAGCAGCTTAGACAGGGGGCGGAACTATGGCTACACCTTC. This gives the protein CASSLDRGRNYGYTF.

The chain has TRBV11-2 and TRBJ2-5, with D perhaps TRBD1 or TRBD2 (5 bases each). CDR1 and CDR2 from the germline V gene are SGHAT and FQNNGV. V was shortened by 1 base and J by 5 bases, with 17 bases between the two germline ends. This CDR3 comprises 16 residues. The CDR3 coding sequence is TGTGCCAGCAGCTTAGCAACCGGGACGCAACGGGAGACCCAGTACTTC. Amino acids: CASSLATGTQRETQYF.

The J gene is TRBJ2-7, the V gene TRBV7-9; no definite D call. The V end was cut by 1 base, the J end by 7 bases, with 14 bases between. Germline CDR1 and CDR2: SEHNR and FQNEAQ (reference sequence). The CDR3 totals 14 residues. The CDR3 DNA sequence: TGTGCCAGCAGCTTAGAGGGTGGTATGCGGGAGCAGTACTTC. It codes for CASSLEGGMREQYF.

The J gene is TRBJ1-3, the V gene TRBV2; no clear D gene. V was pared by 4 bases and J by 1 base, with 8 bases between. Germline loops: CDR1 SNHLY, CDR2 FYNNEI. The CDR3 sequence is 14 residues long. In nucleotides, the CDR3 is TGTGCCAGCAGTGTGCGGGGTTCTGGAAACACCATATATTTT. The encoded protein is CASSVRGSGNTIYF.

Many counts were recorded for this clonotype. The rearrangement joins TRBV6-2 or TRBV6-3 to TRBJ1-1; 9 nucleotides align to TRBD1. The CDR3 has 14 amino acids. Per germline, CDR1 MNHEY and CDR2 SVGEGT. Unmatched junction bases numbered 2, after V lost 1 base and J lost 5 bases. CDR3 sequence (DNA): TGTGCCAGCAGTTACTTGGACAGGGGAACTGAAGCTTTCTTT. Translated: CASSYLDRGTEAFF.

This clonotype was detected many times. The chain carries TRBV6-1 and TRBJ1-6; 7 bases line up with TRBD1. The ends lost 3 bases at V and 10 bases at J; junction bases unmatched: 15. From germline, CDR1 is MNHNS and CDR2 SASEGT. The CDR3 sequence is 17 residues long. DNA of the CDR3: TGTGCCAGCAGTGACGACAGGGTGAGGTATAATTTCTCACCCCTCCACTTT. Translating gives CASSDDRVRYNFSPLHF.

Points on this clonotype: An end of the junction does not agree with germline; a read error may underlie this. In DNA form, the CDR3 reads TGTGCCAGCAGTCAGAAAAACATTAAGTACTTC. It codes for CASSQKNIKYF. The chain employs TRBV12-3 or TRBV12-4 and TRBJ2-4; no clear D gene. This CDR3 contains 11 residues.

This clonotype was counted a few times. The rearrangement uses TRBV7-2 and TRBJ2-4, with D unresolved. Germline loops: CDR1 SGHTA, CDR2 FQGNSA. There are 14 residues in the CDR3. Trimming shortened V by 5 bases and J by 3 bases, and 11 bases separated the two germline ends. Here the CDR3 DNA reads TGTGCCAGCAGCCCCAGAGAACTCAAAAACATTCAGTACTTC. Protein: CASSPRELKNIQYF.

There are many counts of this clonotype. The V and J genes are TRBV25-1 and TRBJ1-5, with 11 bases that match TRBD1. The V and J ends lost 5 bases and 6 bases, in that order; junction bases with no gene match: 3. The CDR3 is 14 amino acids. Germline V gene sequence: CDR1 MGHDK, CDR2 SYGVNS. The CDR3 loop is CASSPGQGVQPQHF. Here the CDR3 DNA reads TGTGCCAGCAGTCCGGGACAGGGGGTTCAGCCCCAGCATTTT.

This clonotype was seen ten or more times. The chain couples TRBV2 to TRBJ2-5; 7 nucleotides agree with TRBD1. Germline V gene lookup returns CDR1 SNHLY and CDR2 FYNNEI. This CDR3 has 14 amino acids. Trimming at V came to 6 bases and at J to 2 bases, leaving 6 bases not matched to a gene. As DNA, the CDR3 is TGTGCCAGCAGACCACAGGGGAGTCAAGAGACCCAGTACTTC. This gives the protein CASRPQGSQETQYF.

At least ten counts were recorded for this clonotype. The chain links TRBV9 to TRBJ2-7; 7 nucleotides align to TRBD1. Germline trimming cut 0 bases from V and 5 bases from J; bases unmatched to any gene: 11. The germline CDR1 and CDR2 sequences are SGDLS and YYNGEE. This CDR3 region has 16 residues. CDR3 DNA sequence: TGTGCCAGCAGCGTAGGGCAAACAGGGGTAAGCCACGAGCAGTACTTC. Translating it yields CASSVGQTGVSHEQYF. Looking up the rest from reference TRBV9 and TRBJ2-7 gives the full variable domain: DSGVTQTPKHLITATGQRVTLRCSPRSGDLSVYWYQQSLDQGLQFLIQYYNGEERAKGNILERFSAQQFPDLHSELNLSSLELGDSALYFCASSVGQTGVSHEQYFGPGTRLTVT.